The clone carrying this TCR beta chain was seen at least ten times. Its antigen remains unidentified. The sample comes from a study of T cell repertoires in cytomegalovirus infection. MiXCR, run by TCRdb on the reads, gives a single entry per CDR3 protein. The sample carries approximately 70,000 distinct CDR3 sequences, more than 20% recorded once. The CDR3 sequence is 11 residues long. Germline CDR1 is MDHEN and CDR2 is SYDVKM. Trimming pared 2 bases from V and 7 bases from J, leaving 3 bases between. Study-level points and caveats: HLA-C-restricted CMV clonotypes gave the most frequent clonotype in two of eight donors.

The source of this sequence is a human donor in good health (CMV status not recorded). Some clones in this sample may be carry-over from other donors' samples. Specimen: PBMCs, sequenced either directly or after in vitro stimulation (not recorded which). The gene calls are TRBV28 and TRBJ2-1; D is ambiguous. Here the CDR3 DNA reads TGTGCCAGCAGTTTAATGAATGAGCAGTTCTTC. It yields the protein CASSLMNEQFF.